The source of this T cell receptor beta chain is a study of breast tumors, draining lymph nodes, adjacent tissues. This clonotype was observed at least ten times. TCRdb ran MiXCR on the multiplex PCR reads and lists one entry per CDR3 protein. The table lists roughly 80,000 distinct CDR3 sequences, under 25% of them singletons. Samples came from axillary lymph nodes draining the breast cancer. V was pared by 7 bases and J by 2 bases, with 6 bases of the junction left unmatched. Germline loops: CDR1 LNHDA, CDR2 SQIVND (reference sequence). The CDR3 extends over 15 amino acids. The sequence derives from a female donor with breast cancer. Some clones in this sample may be carry-over from other donors' samples. V usage is TRBV19 and J usage is TRBJ2-5; 11 bases agree with TRBD2. Sequenced material: axillary lymph node tissue. This CDR3 reads CASNAGLAVQETQYF. In nucleotides, the CDR3 is TGTGCCAGTAATGCGGGACTAGCGGTTCAAGAGACCCAGTACTTC.